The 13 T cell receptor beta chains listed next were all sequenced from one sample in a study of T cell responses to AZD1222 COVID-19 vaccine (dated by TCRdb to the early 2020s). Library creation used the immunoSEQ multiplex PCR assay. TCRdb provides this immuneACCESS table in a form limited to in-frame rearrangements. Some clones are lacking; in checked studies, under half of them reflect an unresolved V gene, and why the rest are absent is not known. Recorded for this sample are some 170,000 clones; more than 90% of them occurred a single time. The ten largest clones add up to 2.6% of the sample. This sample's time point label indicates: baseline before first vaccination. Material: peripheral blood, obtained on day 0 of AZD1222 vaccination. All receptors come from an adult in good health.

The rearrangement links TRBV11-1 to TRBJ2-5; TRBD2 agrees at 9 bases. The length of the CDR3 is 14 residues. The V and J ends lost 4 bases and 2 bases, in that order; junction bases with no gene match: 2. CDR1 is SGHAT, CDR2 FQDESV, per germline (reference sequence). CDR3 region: CASSSLAGQETQYF. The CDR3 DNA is TGTGCCAGCAGCTCGCTAGCGGGACAAGAGACCCAGTACTTC.

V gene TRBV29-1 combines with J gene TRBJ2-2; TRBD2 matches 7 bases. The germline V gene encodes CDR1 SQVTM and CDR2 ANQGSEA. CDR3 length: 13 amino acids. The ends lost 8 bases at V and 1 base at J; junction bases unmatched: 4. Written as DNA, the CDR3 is TGCAGCTTCGAGCGGGAGAACACCGGGGAGCTGTTTTTT. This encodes CSFERENTGELFF.

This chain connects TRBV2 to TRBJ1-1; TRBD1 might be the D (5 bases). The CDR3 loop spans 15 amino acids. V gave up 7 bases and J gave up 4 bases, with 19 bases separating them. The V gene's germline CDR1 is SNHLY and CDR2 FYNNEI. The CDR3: CASKSGFVRGTEAFF. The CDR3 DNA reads TGTGCCAGCAAGTCTGGGTTTGTAAGGGGCACTGAAGCTTTCTTT. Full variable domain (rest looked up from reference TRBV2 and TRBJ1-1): EPEVTQTPSHQVTQMGQEVILRCVPISNHLYFYWYRQILGQKVEFLVSFYNNEISEKSEIFDDQFSVERPDGSNFTLKIRSTKLEDSAMYFCASKSGFVRGTEAFFGQGTRLTVV.

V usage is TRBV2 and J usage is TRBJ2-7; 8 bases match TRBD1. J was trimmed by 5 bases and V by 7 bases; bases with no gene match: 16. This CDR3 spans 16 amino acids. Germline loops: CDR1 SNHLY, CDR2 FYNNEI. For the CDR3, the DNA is TGTGCCAGCATATTGGGACAGGTCTCCAGTCGGAACGAGCAGTACTTC. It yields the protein CASILGQVSSRNEQYF.

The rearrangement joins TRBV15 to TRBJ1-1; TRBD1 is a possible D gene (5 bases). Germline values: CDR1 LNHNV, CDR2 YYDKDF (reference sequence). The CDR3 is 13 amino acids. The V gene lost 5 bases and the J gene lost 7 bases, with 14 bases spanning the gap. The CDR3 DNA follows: TGTGCCACCAGCGCCACGGGGGGTAATGAAGCTTTCTTT. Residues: CATSATGGNEAFF.

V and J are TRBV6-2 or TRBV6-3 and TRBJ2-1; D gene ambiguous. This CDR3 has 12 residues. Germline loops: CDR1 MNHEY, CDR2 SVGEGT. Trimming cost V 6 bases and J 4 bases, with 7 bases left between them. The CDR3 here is CASSSTYNEQFF. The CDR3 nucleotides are TGTGCCAGCAGCAGCACATACAATGAGCAGTTCTTC.

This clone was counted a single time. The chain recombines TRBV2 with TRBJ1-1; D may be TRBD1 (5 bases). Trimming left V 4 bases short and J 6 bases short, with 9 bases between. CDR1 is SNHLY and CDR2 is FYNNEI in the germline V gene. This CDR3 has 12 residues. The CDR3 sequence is CASSAGFAEAFF. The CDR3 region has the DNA TGTGCCAGCAGTGCAGGGTTCGCTGAAGCTTTCTTT. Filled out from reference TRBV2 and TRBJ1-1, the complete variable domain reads EPEVTQTPSHQVTQMGQEVILRCVPISNHLYFYWYRQILGQKVEFLVSFYNNEISEKSEIFDDQFSVERPDGSNFTLKIRSTKLEDSAMYFCASSAGFAEAFFGQGTRLTVV.

The DNA of the CDR3 is TGTGCCAGCAGCGCGGGGGCAGGGGGCTCCTATAATTCACCCCTCCACTTT. As protein: CASSAGAGGSYNSPLHF. The rearrangement links TRBV9 to TRBJ1-6; 7 positions match TRBD1. The V gene end was trimmed by 3 bases and the J gene end by 0 bases; junction bases not matched to a gene: 6. The CDR3 spans 17 residues. Germline lookup yields CDR1 SGDLS and CDR2 YYNGEE.

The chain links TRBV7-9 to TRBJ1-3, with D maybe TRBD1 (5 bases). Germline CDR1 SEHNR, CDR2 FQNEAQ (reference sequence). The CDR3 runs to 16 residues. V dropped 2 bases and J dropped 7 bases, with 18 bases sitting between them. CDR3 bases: TGTGCCAGCAGCTTACTTGCAGGAACCGGGGCCAACACCATATATTTT. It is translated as CASSLLAGTGANTIYF. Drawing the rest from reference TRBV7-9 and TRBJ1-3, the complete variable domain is DTGVSQNPRHKITKRGQNVTFRCDPISEHNRLYWYRQTLGQGPEFLTYFQNEAQLEKSRLLSDRFSAERPKGSFSTLEIQRTEQGDSAMYLCASSLLAGTGANTIYFGEGSWLTVV.

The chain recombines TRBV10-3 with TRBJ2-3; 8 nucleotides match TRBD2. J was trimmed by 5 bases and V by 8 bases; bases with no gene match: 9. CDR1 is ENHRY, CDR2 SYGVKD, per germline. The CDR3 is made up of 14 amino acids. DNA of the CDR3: TGTGCCATCCGACCAGCGGGAGCGGTAGATACGCAGTATTTT. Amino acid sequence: CAIRPAGAVDTQYF.

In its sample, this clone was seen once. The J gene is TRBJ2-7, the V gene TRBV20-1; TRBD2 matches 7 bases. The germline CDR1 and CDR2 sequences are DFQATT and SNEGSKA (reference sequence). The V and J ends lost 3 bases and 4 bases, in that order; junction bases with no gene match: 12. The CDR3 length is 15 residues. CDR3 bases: TGCAGTGCTAGTTCAGGCGCGGGAGTTGAGTACGAGCAGTACTTC. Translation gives CSASSGAGVEYEQYF.

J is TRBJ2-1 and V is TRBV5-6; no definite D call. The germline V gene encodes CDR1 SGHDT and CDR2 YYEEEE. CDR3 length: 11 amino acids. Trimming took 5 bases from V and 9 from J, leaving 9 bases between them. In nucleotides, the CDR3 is TGTGCCAGCAGAAAGCTAGGTGAGCAGTTCTTC. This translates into CASRKLGEQFF.

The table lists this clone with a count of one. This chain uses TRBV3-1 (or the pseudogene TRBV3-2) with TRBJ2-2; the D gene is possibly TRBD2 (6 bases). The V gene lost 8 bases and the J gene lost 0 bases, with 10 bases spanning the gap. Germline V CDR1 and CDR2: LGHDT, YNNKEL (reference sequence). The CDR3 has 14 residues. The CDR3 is CASVSGPNTGELFF. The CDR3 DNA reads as TGTGCCAGCGTTAGCGGTCCGAACACCGGGGAGCTGTTTTTT.